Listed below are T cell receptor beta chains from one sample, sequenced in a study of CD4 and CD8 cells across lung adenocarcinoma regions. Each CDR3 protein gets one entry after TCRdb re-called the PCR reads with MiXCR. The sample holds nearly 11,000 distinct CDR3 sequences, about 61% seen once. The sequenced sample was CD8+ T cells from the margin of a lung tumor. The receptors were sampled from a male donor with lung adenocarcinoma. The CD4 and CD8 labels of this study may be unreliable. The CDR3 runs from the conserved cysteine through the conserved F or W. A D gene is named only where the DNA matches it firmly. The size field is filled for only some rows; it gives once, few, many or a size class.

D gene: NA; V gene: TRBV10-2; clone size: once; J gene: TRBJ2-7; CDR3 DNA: TGCGCCAGCAGTGAGTTAGGCTCCGAGCAGTACTTC; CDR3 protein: CASSELGSEQYF
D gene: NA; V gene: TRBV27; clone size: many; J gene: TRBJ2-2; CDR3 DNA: TGTGCCAGCAGTCACCGGGACACCCGAACCGGGGAGCTGTTTTTT; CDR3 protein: CASSHRDTRTGELFF
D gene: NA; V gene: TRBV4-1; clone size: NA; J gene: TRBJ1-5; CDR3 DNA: TGCGCCAGCAGCCAAGACCCCGGGACACCGAATCAGCCCCAGCATTTT; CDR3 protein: CASSQDPGTPNQPQHF
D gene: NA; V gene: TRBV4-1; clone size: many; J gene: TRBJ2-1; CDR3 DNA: TGCGCCAGCAGCCAAGATAGTTGGGGCGGGCGAGATGAGCAGTTCTTC; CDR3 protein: CASSQDSWGGRDEQFF
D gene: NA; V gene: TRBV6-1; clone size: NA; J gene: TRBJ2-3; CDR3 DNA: TGTGCCAGCAGTGCAAGGACGGGGGCCAAAAACACGCAGTATTTT; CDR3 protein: CASSARTGAKNTQYF
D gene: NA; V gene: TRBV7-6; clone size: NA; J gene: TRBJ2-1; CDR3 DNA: TGTGCCAGCAGCCACCTAGTGGGGGATGAGCAGTTCTTC; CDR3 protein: CASSHLVGDEQFF
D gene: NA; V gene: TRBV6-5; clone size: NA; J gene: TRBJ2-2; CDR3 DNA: TGTGCCAGCAGTTACGACACCGGGGAGCTGTTTTTT; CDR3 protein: CASSYDTGELFF
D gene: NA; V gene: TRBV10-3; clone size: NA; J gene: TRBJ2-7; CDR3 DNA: TGTGCCGTCCAGGGACTTTCATACGAGCAGTACTTC; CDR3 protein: CAVQGLSYEQYF
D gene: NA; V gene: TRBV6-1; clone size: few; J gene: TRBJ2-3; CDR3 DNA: TGTGCCAGCAGCCGAGTATCTCGGGGAGATACGCAGTATTTT; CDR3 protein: CASSRVSRGDTQYF
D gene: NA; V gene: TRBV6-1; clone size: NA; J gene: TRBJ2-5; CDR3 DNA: TGTGCCAGCAGGGGAGCCGGGAGCCGTGACCAGGATACCCAGTACTTC; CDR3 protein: CASRGAGSRDQDTQYF
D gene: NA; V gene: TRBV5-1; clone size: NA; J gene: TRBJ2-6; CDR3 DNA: TGCGCCAGCAGCGCAGTAGGTGGGGCCAACGTCCTGACTTTC; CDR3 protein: CASSAVGGANVLTF
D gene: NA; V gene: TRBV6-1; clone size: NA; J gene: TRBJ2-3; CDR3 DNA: TGTGCCAGCAGTCCACGGGGGATAGATACGCAGTATTTT; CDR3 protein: CASSPRGIDTQYF
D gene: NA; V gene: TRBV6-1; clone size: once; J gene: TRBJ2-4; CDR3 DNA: TGTGCCAGCAGGCGGGTGGGAGCCAAAGATACGCAGTACTTC; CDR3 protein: CASRRVGAKDTQYF
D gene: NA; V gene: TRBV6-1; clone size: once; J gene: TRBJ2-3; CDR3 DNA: TGTGCCAGCAAACGAGGTTTACAAGATACGCAGTATTTT; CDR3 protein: CASKRGLQDTQYF
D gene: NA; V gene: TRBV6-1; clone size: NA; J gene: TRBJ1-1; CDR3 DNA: TGTGCCAGCAGTCAAAGTCAGGGTCAGAAAACTGAAGCTTTCTTT; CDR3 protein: CASSQSQGQKTEAFF
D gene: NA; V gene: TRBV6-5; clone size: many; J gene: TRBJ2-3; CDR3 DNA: TGTGCCAGCAGTTACTTCGCCAGGGATACGCAGTATTTT; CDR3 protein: CASSYFARDTQYF
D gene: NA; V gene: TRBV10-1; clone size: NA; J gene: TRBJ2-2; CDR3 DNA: TGCGCCAGCAGTGCAGTGACAGCGGGCGGGGAGCTGTTTTTT; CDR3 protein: CASSAVTAGGELFF
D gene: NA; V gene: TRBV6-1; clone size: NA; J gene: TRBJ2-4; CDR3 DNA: TGTGCCAGCTCCACGGGGCGGCGAGCCAAAGACACTCAGTACTTC; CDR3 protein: CASSTGRRAKDTQYF
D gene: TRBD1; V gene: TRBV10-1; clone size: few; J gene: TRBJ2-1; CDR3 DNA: TGCGCCAGCAGTCTCGGACAGGGGTACCATGAGCAGTTCTTC; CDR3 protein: CASSLGQGYHEQFF
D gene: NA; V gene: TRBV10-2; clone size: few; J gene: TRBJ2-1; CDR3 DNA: TGCGCCAGCAGCCCAACATCGATAGCCTCTCACAGCACTGAGCAGTTCTTC; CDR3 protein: CASSPTSIASHSTEQFF
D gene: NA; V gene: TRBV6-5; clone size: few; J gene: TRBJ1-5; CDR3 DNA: NA; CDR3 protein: CASILDFNQPQHF
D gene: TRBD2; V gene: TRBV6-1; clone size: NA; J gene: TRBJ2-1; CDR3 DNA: TGTGCCAGCAGCGCTAGCGGGAGGGCGCTTAAGCAGTTCTTC; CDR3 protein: CASSASGRALKQFF
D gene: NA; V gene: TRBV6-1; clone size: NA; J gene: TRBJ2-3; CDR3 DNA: TGTGCCAGCGGGGGAGCCGGGGCAGGGGTTGGAGAGACGCAGTATTTT; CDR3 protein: CASGGAGAGVGETQYF
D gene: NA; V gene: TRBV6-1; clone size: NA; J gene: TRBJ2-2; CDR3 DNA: TGTGCCAGCAGTGAAACGATAGCCGTCCTTGGCACCGGGGAGCTGTTTTTT; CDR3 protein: CASSETIAVLGTGELFF
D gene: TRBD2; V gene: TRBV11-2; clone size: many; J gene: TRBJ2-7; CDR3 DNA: TGTGCCAGCAGCAGAGAGGTGTCTGCGGGGGTAGGCCACGAGCAGTACTTC; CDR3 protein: CASSREVSAGVGHEQYF
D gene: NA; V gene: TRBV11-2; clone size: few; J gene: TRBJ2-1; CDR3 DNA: TGTGCCAGCAGCTTATCGGGAGAGACCCAGTTCTTC; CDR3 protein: CASSLSGETQFF
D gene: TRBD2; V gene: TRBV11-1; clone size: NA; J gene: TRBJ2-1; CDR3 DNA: TGTGCCAGCAGCTCCGCTAGCGGGAGCGTCAATGAGCAGTTCTTC; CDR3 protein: CASSSASGSVNEQFF
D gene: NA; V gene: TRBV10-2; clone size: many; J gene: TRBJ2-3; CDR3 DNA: TGCGCCAGCGGGGTGGTCAGTTCCACAGATACGCAGTATTTT; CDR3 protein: CASGVVSSTDTQYF
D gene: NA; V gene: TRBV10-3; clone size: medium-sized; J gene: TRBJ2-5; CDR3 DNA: TGTGCCATCAGTGTAGCGGACCAAGAGACCCAGTACTTC; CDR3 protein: CAISVADQETQYF
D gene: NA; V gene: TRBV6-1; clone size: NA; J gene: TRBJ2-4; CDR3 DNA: TGTGCCAGCAGTGAAGCGGGGCTATGGGCCAAGGATACTCAGTACTTC; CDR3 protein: CASSEAGLWAKDTQYF
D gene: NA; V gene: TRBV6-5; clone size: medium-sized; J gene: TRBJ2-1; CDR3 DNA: TGTGCCAGCAGTTACTCGTATCGGGGGCCGTACAATGAGCAGTTCTTC; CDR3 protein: CASSYSYRGPYNEQFF
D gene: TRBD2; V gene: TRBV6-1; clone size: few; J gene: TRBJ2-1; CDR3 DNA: TGTGCCAGCAGCAGACTCGGGGGGATTTACAATGAGCAGTTCTTC; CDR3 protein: CASSRLGGIYNEQFF
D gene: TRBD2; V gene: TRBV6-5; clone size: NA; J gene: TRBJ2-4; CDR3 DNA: TGTGGCAGCAGTTCGCGGGGGAGACCCACAGACATTCAGTACTTC; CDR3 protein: CGSSSRGRPTDIQYF
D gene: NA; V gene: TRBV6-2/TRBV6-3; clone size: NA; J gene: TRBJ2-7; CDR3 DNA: TGTGCCAGCAGTTACGGGAACTCCTACGAGCAGTACTTC; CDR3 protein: CASSYGNSYEQYF
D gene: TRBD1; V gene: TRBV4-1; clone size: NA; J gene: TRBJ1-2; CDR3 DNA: TGCGCCAGCAGCCAAGGAGGCGGCAGGGGGAGAGATGGCTACACCTTC; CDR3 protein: CASSQGGGRGRDGYTF
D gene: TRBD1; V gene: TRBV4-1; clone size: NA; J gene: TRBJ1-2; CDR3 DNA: TGCGCCAGCAGCCAGGGACAGGGGACGCCGTTAGGCTATGGCTACACCTTC; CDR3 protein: CASSQGQGTPLGYGYTF
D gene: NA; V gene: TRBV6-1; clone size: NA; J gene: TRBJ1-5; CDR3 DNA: TGTGCCAGCAGTGAATACGGACAGCGCAATCAGCCCCAGCATTTT; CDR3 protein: CASSEYGQRNQPQHF
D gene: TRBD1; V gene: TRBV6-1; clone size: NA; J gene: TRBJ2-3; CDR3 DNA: TGTGCCAGCAGGGACAGGGCGCGCACAGATACGCAGTATTTT; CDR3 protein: CASRDRARTDTQYF
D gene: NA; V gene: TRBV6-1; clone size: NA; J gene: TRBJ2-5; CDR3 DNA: TGTGCCAGCAGGGGACCCGGGGGCGGGGTTCAAGAGACCCAGTACTTC; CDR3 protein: CASRGPGGGVQETQYF
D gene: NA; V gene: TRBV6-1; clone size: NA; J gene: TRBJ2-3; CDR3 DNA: TGTGCCAGCAGCGATGAGGGGGTAGGAGCCACAGATACGCAGTATTTT; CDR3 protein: CASSDEGVGATDTQYF
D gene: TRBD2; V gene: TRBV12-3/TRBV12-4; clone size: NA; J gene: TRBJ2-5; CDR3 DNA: TGTGCCAGCAGCCGGGGACTAGCGGGAGTAGAGACCCAGTACTTC; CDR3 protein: CASSRGLAGVETQYF
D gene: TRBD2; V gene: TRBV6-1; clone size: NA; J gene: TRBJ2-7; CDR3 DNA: TGTGCCAGCAGTGAATCGGAGCTAGCGGGGGGGGCAAATGAGCAGTACTTC; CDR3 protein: CASSESELAGGANEQYF
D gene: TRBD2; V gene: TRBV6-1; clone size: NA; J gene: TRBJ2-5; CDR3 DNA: TGTGCCAGCAGTGTGGAGGCGGGAGGGCCAGAGACCCAGTACTTC; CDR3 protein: CASSVEAGGPETQYF
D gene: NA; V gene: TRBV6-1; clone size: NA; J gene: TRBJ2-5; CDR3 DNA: TGTGCGGGGCTCGGGGGCCGTGACCGAGAGACCCAGTACTTC; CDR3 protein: CAGLGGRDRETQYF
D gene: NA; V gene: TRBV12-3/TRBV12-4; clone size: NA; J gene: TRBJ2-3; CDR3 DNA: TGTGCCAGCAGCCATTTCTGGTCTAAGGGGACAGATACGCAGTATTTT; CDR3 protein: CASSHFWSKGTDTQYF
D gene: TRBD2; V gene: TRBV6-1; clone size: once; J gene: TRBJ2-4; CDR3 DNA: TGTGCCAGCAGTGAGCTGGCGGGAGGGAAAGACACGCAGTATTTC; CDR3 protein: CASSELAGGKDTQYF
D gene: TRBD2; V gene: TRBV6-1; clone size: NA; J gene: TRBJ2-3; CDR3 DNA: TGTGCCAGGGGGGGGGGAGTCGAGGATACGCAGTATTTT; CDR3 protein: CARGGGVEDTQYF
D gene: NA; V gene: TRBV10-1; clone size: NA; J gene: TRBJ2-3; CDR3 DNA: TGCGCCAGCAGTGAGTCGCGGGCGGTAGGAGATACGCAGTATTTT; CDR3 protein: CASSESRAVGDTQYF
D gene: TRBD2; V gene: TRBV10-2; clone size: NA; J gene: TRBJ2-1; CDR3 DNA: TGCGCCAGCAGTGAGTCTGGATTAGCGGGACTTGAGCAGTTCTTC; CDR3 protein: CASSESGLAGLEQFF
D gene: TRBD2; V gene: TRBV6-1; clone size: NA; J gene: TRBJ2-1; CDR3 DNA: TGTGCCAGCACCAGGCGACTAGCGGCATACAATGAGCAGTTCTTC; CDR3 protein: CASTRRLAAYNEQFF
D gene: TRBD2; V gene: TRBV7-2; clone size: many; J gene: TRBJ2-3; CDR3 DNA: TGTGCCAGCAGCTTGATTGTAGCGGGCTTGGGTACGCAGTATTTT; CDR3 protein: CASSLIVAGLGTQYF